This TCR beta chain was obtained from a study of long-term antiretroviral therapy in people with HIV. About the study: Some samples came about a decade before the 2015 immediate-ART recommendation, and these were the earliest.

Germline CDR1 reads MNHNS; CDR2 reads SASEGT. V lost 5 bases and J lost 2, with 2 bases in between. The CDR3 is 11 residues long. General observations from the study: Neither ART adherence, viral resistance nor therapy changes were documented.

Notes on this clone: The antigen remains undetermined.

The immunoSEQ assay was v3.0, run at survey level. Researchers set sequencing to target 40,000-50,000 T-cell genomes per sample. TCRdb's table, derived via immunoSEQ multiplex PCR, lists solely in-frame clones and lacks some. The data hold 15,000 to 20,000 clones, with 70% to 90% observed a single time. The chain is built from TRBV6-1 and TRBJ2-3; no firm D call. The sequencing here drew on unsorted PBMCs, taken 6.9 years after starting antiretroviral therapy. This receptor was taken from a man aged 50 to 60 with HIV. Here the CDR3 DNA reads TGTGCCAGCAGTCACACAGATACGCAGTATTTT. Translating gives CASSHTDTQYF.